A selection of T cell receptor beta chains follows, all from one sample in a study of shared clonotypes between healthy human individuals. The method was immunoSEQ multiplex PCR; TCRdb's version includes in-frame clones alone and lacks a portion of them. The sample has approximately 640,000 clones; about two thirds are singletons. What was sequenced was memory CD4+ T cells sorted from blood. The receptors here all came from a woman in her twenties or thirties in good health. CDR3s include the opening cysteine and the closing phenylalanine or tryptophan.

CDR3 protein | J gene | V gene
CASVRESNEKLFF | TRBJ1-4 | TRBV28
CASSRRTSGRYEQYF | TRBJ2-7 | TRBV11-2
CATSREAPGADTQYF | TRBJ2-3 | TRBV15
CASNHPGGTEAFF | TRBJ1-1 | TRBV25-1
CASSTTGDTEAFF | TRBJ1-1 | TRBV18
CASSSAGTSGETQYF | TRBJ2-5 | TRBV28
CASSRTPVTGSLYNEQFF | TRBJ2-1 | TRBV5-6
CASSDPGGPLVEQYF | TRBJ2-7 | TRBV25-1
CASRGGHGGYEQYF | TRBJ2-7 | TRBV27
CASSLRENTEAFF | TRBJ1-1 | TRBV27
CASSILGGAGNTIYF | TRBJ1-3 | TRBV19
CASSFNVGKLAKNIQYF | TRBJ2-4 | TRBV11-2
CASSLSSGSSYEQYF | TRBJ2-7 | TRBV11-1
CASSLLGAGVSNQPQHF | TRBJ1-5 | TRBV27
CASSYSNDRAYEQYF | TRBJ2-7 | TRBV6-5
CASSQEVREAGNEQYF | TRBJ2-7 | TRBV4-1